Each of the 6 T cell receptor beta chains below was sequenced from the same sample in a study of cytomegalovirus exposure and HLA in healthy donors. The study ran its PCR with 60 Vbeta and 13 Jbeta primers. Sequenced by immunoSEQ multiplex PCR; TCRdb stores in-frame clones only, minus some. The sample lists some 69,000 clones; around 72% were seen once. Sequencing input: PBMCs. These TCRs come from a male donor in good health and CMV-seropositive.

The CDR3 here is CASSFRQGTGYGYTF. CDR3 DNA sequence: TGTGCCAGCAGCTTTAGACAGGGGACCGGCTATGGCTACACCTTC. The V gene is TRBV11-1, the J gene TRBJ1-2; 8 nucleotides agree with TRBD1. After removal of 3 bases from V and 4 bases from J, the junction contained 7 bases not matched to a gene. This CDR3 comprises 15 residues. The germline CDR1 and CDR2 sequences are SGHAT and FQDESV (reference sequence).

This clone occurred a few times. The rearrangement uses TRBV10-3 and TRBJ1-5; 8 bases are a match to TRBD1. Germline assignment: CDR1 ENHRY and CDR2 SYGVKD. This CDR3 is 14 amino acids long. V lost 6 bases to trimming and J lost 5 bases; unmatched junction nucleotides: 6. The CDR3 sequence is CAIRAQGADQPQHF. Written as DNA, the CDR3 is TGTGCCATCAGGGCCCAGGGGGCTGATCAGCCCCAGCATTTT.

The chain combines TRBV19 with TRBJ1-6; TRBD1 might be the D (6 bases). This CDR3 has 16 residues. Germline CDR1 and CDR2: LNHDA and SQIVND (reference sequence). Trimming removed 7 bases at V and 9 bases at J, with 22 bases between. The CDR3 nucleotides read TGTGCCAGTACCTATACCGGGAATTCCAGGGGTTCACCCCTCCACTTT. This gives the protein CASTYTGNSRGSPLHF.

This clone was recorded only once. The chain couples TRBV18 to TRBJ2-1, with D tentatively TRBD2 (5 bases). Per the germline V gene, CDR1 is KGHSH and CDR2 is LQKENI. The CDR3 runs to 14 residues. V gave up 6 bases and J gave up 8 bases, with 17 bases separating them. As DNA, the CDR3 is TGTGCCAGCTCTCGAACTACTAGTAGCGATGAGCAGTTCTTC. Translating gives CASSRTTSSDEQFF. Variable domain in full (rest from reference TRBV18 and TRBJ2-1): NAGVMQNPRHLVRRRGQEARLRCSPMKGHSHVYWYRQLPEEGLKFMVYLQKENIIDESGMPKERFSAEFPKEGPSILRIQQVVRGDSAAYFCASSRTTSSDEQFFGPGTRLTVL.

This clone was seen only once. CDR3 nucleotide sequence: TGTGCCAGTCGTAGCCAAGAGGGGGCCCTCGGAGATACGCAGTATTTT. The encoded protein is CASRSQEGALGDTQYF. This chain connects TRBV19 to TRBJ2-3; 7 nucleotides agree with TRBD1. V dropped 8 bases and J dropped 5; count of bases not matched to a gene: 16. Germline CDR1 reads LNHDA; CDR2 reads SQIVND (reference sequence). The CDR3 is 16 residues long.

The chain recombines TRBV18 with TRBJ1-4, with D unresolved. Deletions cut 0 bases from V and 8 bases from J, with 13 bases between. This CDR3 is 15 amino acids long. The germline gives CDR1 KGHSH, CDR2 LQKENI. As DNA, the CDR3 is TGTGCCAGCTCACCACCGGGCCTCGCCCCCGAAAAACTGTTTTTT. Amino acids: CASSPPGLAPEKLFF.